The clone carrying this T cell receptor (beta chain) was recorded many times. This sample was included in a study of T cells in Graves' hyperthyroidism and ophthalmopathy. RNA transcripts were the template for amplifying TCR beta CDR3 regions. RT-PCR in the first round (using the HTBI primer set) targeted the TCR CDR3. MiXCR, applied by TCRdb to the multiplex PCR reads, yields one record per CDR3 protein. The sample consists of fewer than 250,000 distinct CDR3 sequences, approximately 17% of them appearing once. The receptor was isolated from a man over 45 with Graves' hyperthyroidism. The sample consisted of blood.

The CDR3 sequence is CASSETYQGYNEQFF. CDR3 DNA sequence: TGTGCCAGCAGTGAAACGTACCAGGGATACAATGAGCAGTTCTTC. This chain joins TRBV6-1 and TRBJ2-1; D is possibly TRBD1 (5 bases). The CDR3 runs 15 residues. The germline CDR1 and CDR2 sequences are MNHNS and SASEGT. V gave up 2 bases and J gave up 4 bases, with 12 bases separating them.